The 21 T cell receptor beta chains in this list originate from one sample, sequenced in a study of Graves' ophthalmopathy and Graves' hyperthyroidism. The sequenced template was RNA, covering the TCR beta CDR3 region. The library came from an HTBI-primed first-round RT-PCR and a second-round multiplex PCR. From the multiplex PCR reads, TCRdb called clonotypes with MiXCR, one entry per CDR3 protein. The table has 500,000 to 600,000 distinct CDR3 sequences, 39% seen once. The sample taken for sequencing was peripheral blood or thyroid tissue (not recorded which). All receptors come from an adult man with Graves' hyperthyroidism.

The chain is built from TRBV7-2 and TRBJ1-1, with D unclear. CDR1 and CDR2 from the germline V gene are SGHTA and FQGNSA. CDR3 length: 14 residues. V shed 0 bases and J shed 1 base, with 6 bases lying between them. CDR3 sequence (DNA): TGTGCCAGCAGCTTAGCGGCTGAGAACACTGAAGCTTTCTTT. Protein: CASSLAAENTEAFF.

In its sample, this clonotype was seen many times. This chain uses TRBV15 with TRBJ2-2; D may match TRBD1 or TRBD2 (5 bases each). The CDR3 is made up of 16 amino acids. V was cut by 6 bases and J by 1 base, with 15 bases left in between. Germline V gene sequence: CDR1 LNHNV, CDR2 YYDKDF (reference sequence). CDR3 in DNA: TGTGCCACCAGGGACGAGGGCCAGGGGAACACCGGGGAGCTGTTTTTT. Encoded protein: CATRDEGQGNTGELFF.

The chain employs TRBV6-4 and TRBJ1-2; D remains unclear. The CDR3 is made up of 18 amino acids. CDR1 is MRHNA and CDR2 is SNTAGT in the germline V gene. V lost 3 bases and J 7 bases, leaving 27 bases between the germline ends. Written as DNA, the CDR3 is TGTGCCAGCAGTGAAGCGAATAGCGCCTGGGCTCTGATCCTTGGCTACACCTTC. Amino acids: CASSEANSAWALILGYTF.

This clonotype was seen repeatedly, ten times or more. The chain joins TRBV7-2 to TRBJ2-7, with 9 nucleotides matching TRBD1. Germline CDR1 and CDR2: SGHTA and FQGNSA. Unmatched junction bases numbered 7, after V lost 2 bases and J lost 2 bases. This CDR3 region has 16 residues. CDR3 DNA: TGTGCCAGCAGCTTAACCGGGACAGGGTCCCCCTACGAGCAGTACTTC. Residues: CASSLTGTGSPYEQYF.

This chain connects TRBV30 to TRBJ1-1; 10 bases align to TRBD1. Germline V gives CDR1 GTSNPN, CDR2 SVGIG (reference sequence). The CDR3 contains 14 residues. Unmatched junction bases numbered 2, after V lost 3 bases and J lost 1 base. CDR3 nucleotides: TGTGCCTGGAGGACAGGGGGCAGGAACACTGAAGCTTTCTTT. Protein product: CAWRTGGRNTEAFF.

Concerning this clonotype itself: A single base separates this from a much larger clone, so it may be a read error. The V and J genes are TRBV2 and TRBJ1-5; perhaps TRBD1 as D (5 bases). Per the germline V gene, CDR1 is SNHLY and CDR2 is FYNNEI. This CDR3 has 15 residues. The ends were cut back, 5 bases at V and 4 bases at J, with 15 bases in the middle. CDR3 loop: CASSLSGWGNQPQHF. The CDR3 region has the DNA TGTGCCAGCAGTTTATCAGGGTGGGGTAATCAGCCCCAGCATTTT.

The chain carries TRBV2 and TRBJ1-1, with D possibly being TRBD1 (5 bases). This CDR3 has 16 amino acids. The germline CDR1 and CDR2 sequences are SNHLY and FYNNEI. Deletions cut 6 bases from V and 3 bases from J, with 20 bases between. CDR3 DNA: TGTGCCAGCAGCGTGGACCTCGACAGTCGGGACACTGAAGCTTTCTTT. Protein: CASSVDLDSRDTEAFF.

This clonotype came up many times. The junction differs from germline at one of its ends, possibly a read error. V gene TRBV10-3 combines with J gene TRBJ1-1, with D possibly TRBD1 on 6 matching bases. The CDR3 has 20 residues. CDR1 and CDR2 from the germline V gene are ENHRY and SYGVKD. The CDR3 sequence: CASSEGGVNRAFWGGTEAFF. In DNA form, the CDR3 reads TGTGCCAGCAGTGAAGGTGGGGTGAACAGGGCCTTTTGGGGAGGCACTGAAGCTTTCTTT.

The V call is TRBV7-2, the J call TRBJ1-3; 7 bases match TRBD1. V gave up 5 bases and J gave up 8 bases; unmatched junction bases: 6. The length of the CDR3 is 13 residues. Germline V gives CDR1 SGHTA, CDR2 FQGNSA. The CDR3 nucleotides read TGTGCCAGCAGCCAGTCAGGGGGTGACACCATATATTTT. Protein sequence: CASSQSGGDTIYF.

This clonotype was recorded at least ten times. The J gene is TRBJ1-1, the V gene TRBV12-3 or TRBV12-4; TRBD1 agrees at 8 bases. This CDR3 is built from 14 residues. With V trimmed by 6 bases and J by 2 bases, 5 bases remained unmatched. The CDR3, as DNA: TGTGCCAGCAGGCCCGACAGGGGAAACACTGAAGCTTTCTTT. This codes for CASRPDRGNTEAFF.

This clonotype was seen many times. J is TRBJ1-3 and V is TRBV5-1; D is ambiguous. V was cut by 2 bases and J by 4 bases, with 10 bases left in between. Germline V CDR1 and CDR2: SGHRS, YFSETQ. There are 14 residues in the CDR3. The CDR3 region is CASSLAGYGNTIYF. DNA for the CDR3: TGCGCCAGCAGCTTAGCAGGATACGGAAACACCATATATTTT.

The genes are TRBV7-9 and TRBJ1-1; D possibly corresponds to TRBD1 (5 bases). CDR1 SEHNR and CDR2 FQNEAQ come from the germline V gene (reference sequence). The CDR3 contains 19 residues. V was pared by 0 bases and J by 3 bases, with 23 bases between. Here the CDR3 reads CASSLAFSGPQGLDTEAFF. As DNA, the CDR3 is TGTGCCAGCAGCTTAGCGTTCTCGGGGCCGCAAGGTTTGGACACTGAAGCTTTCTTT.

The table lists this clonotype with many counts. The genes are TRBV29-1 and TRBJ1-3; D is possibly TRBD1 (5 bases). CDR3 length: 12 amino acids. From germline, CDR1 is SQVTM and CDR2 ANQGSEA. Trimming took 5 bases from V and 4 from J, leaving 9 bases between them. The CDR3 protein is CSVRTTGNTIYF. The DNA for the CDR3 is TGCAGCGTTCGGACAACCGGAAACACCATATATTTT.

This clonotype was seen only a few times. The CDR3 DNA sequence: TGTGCCAGCAGCCAAGATTTTTCGGGACTAGCGGGAGTAAGTTACGAGCAGTACTTC. Amino acid sequence: CASSQDFSGLAGVSYEQYF. J is TRBJ2-7 and V is TRBV5-4, with TRBD2 matching over 14 bases. This CDR3 comprises 19 residues. The V gene end was trimmed by 4 bases and the J gene end by 4 bases; junction bases not matched to a gene: 16. Germline lookup yields CDR1 SGHNT and CDR2 YYREEE (reference sequence).

Details on this clonotype: Given a much more abundant clone one base away, this may be a read error. The chain recombines TRBV12-3 or TRBV12-4 with TRBJ1-3; no clear D. Trimming left V 6 bases short and J 0 bases short, with 9 bases between. This CDR3 is built from 14 residues. CDR3 nucleotide sequence: TGTGCCAGCAGGCCAAGGATCTCTGGAAACACCATATATTTT. Its translation: CASRPRISGNTIYF.

This clonotype was counted many times. The rearrangement uses TRBV29-1 and TRBJ1-1, with D unclear. CDR3 length: 12 amino acids. Germline CDR1 is SQVTM and CDR2 is ANQGSEA. The ends were cut back, 5 bases at V and 0 bases at J, with 7 bases in the middle. The CDR3 region has the DNA TGCAGCGTTTTGGGAATGAACACTGAAGCTTTCTTT. Protein: CSVLGMNTEAFF.

This clonotype was seen repeatedly, ten times or more. The V gene is TRBV4-1, the J gene TRBJ2-7; 9 bases are shared with TRBD2. The V gene end was trimmed by 0 bases and the J gene end by 3 bases; junction bases not matched to a gene: 3. Germline V gene lookup returns CDR1 MGHRA and CDR2 YSYEKL. This CDR3 contains 15 residues. CDR3 amino acids: CASSQDSGRDYEQYF. The CDR3 DNA reads TGCGCCAGCAGCCAAGATAGCGGGAGAGACTACGAGCAGTACTTC.

This clonotype was observed a few times. The rearrangement links TRBV7-9 to TRBJ2-7; 7 nucleotides line up with TRBD2. Gene TRBJ2-1 matches the end of the DNA better, so the J call may be wrong. CDR1 and CDR2 from the germline V gene are SEHNR and FQNEAQ (reference sequence). CDR3 length equals 14 residues. The chain's CDR3 is CASRWGRANNEQFF. As DNA, the CDR3 is TGTGCCAGCAGGTGGGGGAGGGCCAACAATGAGCAGTTCTTC.

This clonotype was counted once. Being one base from a much bigger clone, this may be a read error. The chain recombines TRBV27 with TRBJ1-6, with D hard to call. Between the trimmed V and J ends, which lost 7 bases and 5 bases, there was a span of 15 bases. In germline, CDR1 is MNHEY, CDR2 SMNVEV (reference sequence). The CDR3 runs 15 residues. Here the CDR3 reads CASILTEANNSPLHF. CDR3 sequence (DNA): TGTGCCAGCATCCTCACAGAGGCTAATAATTCACCCCTCCACTTT.

This clonotype was observed many times. This chain joins TRBV2 and TRBJ1-1; TRBD1 aligns across 7 bases. V shed 6 bases and J 2 bases; nucleotides not matched to a gene: 6. CDR1 SNHLY and CDR2 FYNNEI come from the germline V gene. This CDR3 has 14 amino acids. This CDR3 reads CASRRIGGNTEAFF. The CDR3 nucleotides are TGTGCCAGCAGGCGCATAGGGGGCAACACTGAAGCTTTCTTT.

The chain uses TRBV10-2 and TRBJ1-1, with D uncertain. The V and J ends lost 4 bases and 5 bases respectively, with 8 bases between them. Per the germline V gene, CDR1 is WSHSY and CDR2 is SAAADI. The CDR3 extends over 12 amino acids. In DNA, the CDR3 is TGCGCCAGCAGTGGAGTTGGGACTGAAGCTTTCTTT. The encoded protein is CASSGVGTEAFF.